A few counts support the clone carrying this T cell receptor (beta chain). The target antigen is unknown. This CDR3 is built from 15 residues. V was trimmed by 1 base and J by 5 bases, leaving 14 bases between them. Germline loops: CDR1 SGHVS, CDR2 FQNEAQ. These data come from a study of T-cell reconstitution after alpha-beta-depleted transplantation in children. The TCRbeta library was prepared with unique molecular identifiers. TCRdb redid the calling of the PCR reads with MiXCR, one entry per CDR3 protein. The data hold some 840,000 distinct CDR3 sequences, with 15% to 20% observed a single time. General study results and limits: Several hundred rapidly expanded clones from non-depleted graft cells reportedly supplied alpha-beta T cells about two months post-transplant. It was newly produced T cells that mostly accounted for T-cell counts and diversity one year after transplant. Several patients had high TCRbeta diversity at day 60; it came from surviving recipient T cells and thymic progenitors.

V gene TRBV7-8 combines with J gene TRBJ2-5, with D hard to call. The sequence was obtained from a male patient younger than 18 who had a stem cell transplant for acute lymphoblastic leukemia, so the T cells may come from the graft donor. The sequencing used PBMCs, mostly from graft donor cells, collected 360 days after TCRalphabeta/CD19-depleted stem cell transplant. The CDR3 spells CASSLVLGLEETQYF. As DNA, the CDR3 is TGTGCCAGCAGCTTAGTATTAGGGTTGGAGGAGACCCAGTACTTC.